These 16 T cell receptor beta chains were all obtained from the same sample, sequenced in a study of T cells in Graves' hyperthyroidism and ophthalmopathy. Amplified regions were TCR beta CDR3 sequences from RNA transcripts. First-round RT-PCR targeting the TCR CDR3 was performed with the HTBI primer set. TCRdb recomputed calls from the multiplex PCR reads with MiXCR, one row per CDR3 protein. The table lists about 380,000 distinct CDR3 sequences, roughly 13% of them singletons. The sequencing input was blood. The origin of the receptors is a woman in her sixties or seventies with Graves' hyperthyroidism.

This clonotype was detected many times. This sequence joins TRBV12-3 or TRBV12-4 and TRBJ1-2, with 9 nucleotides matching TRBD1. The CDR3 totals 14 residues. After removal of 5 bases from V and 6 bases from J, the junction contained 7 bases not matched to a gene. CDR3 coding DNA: TGTGCCAGCAGTCCAGGACAGGGGATCCATGGCTACACCTTC. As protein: CASSPGQGIHGYTF.

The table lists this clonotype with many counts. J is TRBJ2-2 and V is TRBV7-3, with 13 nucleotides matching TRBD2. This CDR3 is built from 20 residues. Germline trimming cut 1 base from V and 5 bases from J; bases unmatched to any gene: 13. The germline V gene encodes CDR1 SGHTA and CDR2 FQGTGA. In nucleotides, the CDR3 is TGTGCCAGCAGCTTAAGGGGGACTAGCGGGATGGGTTCAGGAACCGGGGAGCTGTTTTTT. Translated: CASSLRGTSGMGSGTGELFF.

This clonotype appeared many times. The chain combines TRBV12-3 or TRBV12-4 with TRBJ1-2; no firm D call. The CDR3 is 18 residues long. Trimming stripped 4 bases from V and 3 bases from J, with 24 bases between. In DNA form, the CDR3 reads TGTGCCAGCAGTTCCTTAATTACTAGGCCCTTAATTCACTATGGCTACACCTTC. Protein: CASSSLITRPLIHYGYTF.

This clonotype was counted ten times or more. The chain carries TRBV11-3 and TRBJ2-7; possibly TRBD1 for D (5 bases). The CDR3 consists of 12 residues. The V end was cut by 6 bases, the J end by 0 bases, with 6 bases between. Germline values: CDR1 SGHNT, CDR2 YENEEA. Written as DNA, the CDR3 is TGTGCCAGCAGGGACACCTCCTACGAGCAGTACTTC. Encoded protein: CASRDTSYEQYF.

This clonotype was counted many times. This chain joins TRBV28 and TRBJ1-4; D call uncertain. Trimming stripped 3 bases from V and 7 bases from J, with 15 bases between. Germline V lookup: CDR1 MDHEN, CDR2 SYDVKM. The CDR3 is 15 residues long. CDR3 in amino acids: CASSLGGMRSEKLFF. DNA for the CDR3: TGTGCCAGCAGTTTGGGCGGTATGCGTAGTGAAAAACTGTTTTTT.

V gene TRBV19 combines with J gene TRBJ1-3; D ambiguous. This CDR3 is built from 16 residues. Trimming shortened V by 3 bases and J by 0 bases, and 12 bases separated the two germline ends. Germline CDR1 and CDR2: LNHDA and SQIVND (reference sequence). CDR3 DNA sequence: TGTGCCAGTAGTATCGCCAGCGAGAGCTCTGGAAACACCATATATTTT. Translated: CASSIASESSGNTIYF. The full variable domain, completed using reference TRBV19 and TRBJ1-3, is DGGITQSPKYLFRKEGQNVTLSCEQNLNHDAMYWYRQDPGQGLRLIYYSQIVNDFQKGDIAEGYSVSREKKESFPLTVTSAQKNPTAFYLCASSIASESSGNTIYFGEGSWLTVV.

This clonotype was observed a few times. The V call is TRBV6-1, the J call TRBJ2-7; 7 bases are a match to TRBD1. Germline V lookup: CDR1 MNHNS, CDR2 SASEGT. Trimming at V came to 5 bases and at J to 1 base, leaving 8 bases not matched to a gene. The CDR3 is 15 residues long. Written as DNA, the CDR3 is TGTGCCAGCAGTTATTCGGGGACAGAATCCTACGAGCAGTACTTC. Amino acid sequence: CASSYSGTESYEQYF.

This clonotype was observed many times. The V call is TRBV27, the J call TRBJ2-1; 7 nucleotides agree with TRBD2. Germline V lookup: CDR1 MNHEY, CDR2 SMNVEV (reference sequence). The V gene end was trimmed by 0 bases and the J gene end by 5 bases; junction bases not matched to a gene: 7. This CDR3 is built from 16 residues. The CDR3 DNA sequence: TGTGCCAGCAGTTTATCGGTGCGGGAGAGCCACAATGAGCAGTTCTTC. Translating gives CASSLSVRESHNEQFF.

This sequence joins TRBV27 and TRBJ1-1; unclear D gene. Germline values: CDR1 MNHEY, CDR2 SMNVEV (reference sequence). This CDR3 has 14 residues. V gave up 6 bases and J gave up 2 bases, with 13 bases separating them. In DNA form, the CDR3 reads TGTGCCAGCAGAAGTCCAGGCCGCAACACTGAAGCTTTCTTT. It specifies CASRSPGRNTEAFF.

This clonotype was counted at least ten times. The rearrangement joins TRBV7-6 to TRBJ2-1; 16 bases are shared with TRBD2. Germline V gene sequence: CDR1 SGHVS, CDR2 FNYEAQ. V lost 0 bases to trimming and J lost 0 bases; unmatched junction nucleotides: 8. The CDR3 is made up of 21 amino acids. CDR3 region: CASSLAGTSGRGALSYNEQFF. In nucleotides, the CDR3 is TGTGCCAGCAGCTTAGCCGGGACTAGCGGGAGGGGCGCGCTCTCCTACAATGAGCAGTTCTTC. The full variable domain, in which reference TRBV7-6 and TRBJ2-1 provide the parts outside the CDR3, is GAGVSQSPRYKVTKRGQDVALRCDPISGHVSLYWYRQALGQGPEFLTYFNYEAQQDKSGLPNDRFSAERPEGSISTLTIQRTEQRDSAMYRCASSLAGTSGRGALSYNEQFFGPGTRLTVL.

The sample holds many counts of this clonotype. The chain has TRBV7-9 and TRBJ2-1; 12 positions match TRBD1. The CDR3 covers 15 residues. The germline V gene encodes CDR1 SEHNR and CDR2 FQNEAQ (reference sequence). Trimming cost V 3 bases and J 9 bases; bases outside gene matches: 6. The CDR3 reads CASSFGTGGFIEQFF. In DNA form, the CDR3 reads TGTGCCAGCAGCTTCGGGACAGGGGGCTTTATTGAGCAGTTCTTC. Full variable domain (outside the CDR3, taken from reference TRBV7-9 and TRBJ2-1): DTGVSQNPRHKITKRGQNVTFRCDPISEHNRLYWYRQTLGQGPEFLTYFQNEAQLEKSRLLSDRFSAERPKGSFSTLEIQRTEQGDSAMYLCASSFGTGGFIEQFFGPGTRLTVL.

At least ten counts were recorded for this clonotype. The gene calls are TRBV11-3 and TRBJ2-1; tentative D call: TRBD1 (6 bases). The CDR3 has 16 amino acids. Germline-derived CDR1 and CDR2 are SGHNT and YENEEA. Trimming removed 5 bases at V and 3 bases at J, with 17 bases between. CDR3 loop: CASSIGGNVFYNEQFF. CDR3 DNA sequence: TGTGCCAGCAGCATAGGGGGTAACGTCTTCTACAATGAGCAGTTCTTC.

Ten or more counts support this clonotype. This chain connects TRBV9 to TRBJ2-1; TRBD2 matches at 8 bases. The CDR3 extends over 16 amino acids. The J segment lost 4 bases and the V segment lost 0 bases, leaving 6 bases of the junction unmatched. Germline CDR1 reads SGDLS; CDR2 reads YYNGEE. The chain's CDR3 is CASSVGPAGVYNEQFF. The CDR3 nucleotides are TGTGCCAGCAGCGTAGGACCAGCGGGAGTGTACAATGAGCAGTTCTTC.

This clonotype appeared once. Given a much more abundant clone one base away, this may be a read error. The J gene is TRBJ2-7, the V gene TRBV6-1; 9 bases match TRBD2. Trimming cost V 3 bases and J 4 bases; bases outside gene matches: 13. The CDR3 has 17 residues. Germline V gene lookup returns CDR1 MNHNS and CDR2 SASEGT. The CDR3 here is CASSDAGWGAGGYEQYF. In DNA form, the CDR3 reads TGTGCCAGCAGTGATGCGGGATGGGGAGCGGGAGGTTACGAGCAGTACTTC.

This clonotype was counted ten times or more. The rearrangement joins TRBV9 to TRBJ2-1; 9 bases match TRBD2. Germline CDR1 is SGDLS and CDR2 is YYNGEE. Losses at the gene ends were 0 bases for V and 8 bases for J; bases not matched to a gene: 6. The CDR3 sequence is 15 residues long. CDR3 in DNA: TGTGCCAGCAGCGTAGTCGGTAGCGGGAGCTATGAGCAGTTCTTC. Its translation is CASSVVGSGSYEQFF. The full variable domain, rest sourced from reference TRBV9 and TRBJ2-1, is DSGVTQTPKHLITATGQRVTLRCSPRSGDLSVYWYQQSLDQGLQFLIQYYNGEERAKGNILERFSAQQFPDLHSELNLSSLELGDSALYFCASSVVGSGSYEQFFGPGTRLTVL.

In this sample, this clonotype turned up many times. CDR3: CASSSGRLTEAFF. The CDR3 DNA is TGTGCCAGCAGCTCCGGACGCCTCACTGAAGCTTTCTTT. The chain joins TRBV7-9 to TRBJ1-1; D ambiguous. CDR1 is SEHNR, CDR2 FQNEAQ, per germline (reference sequence). The CDR3 spans 13 residues. With 4 bases removed from V and 4 bases from J, the gap between germline ends came to 10 bases. The variable domain in full, with the rest retrieved from reference TRBV7-9 and TRBJ1-1, is DTGVSQNPRHKITKRGQNVTFRCDPISEHNRLYWYRQTLGQGPEFLTYFQNEAQLEKSRLLSDRFSAERPKGSFSTLEIQRTEQGDSAMYLCASSSGRLTEAFFGQGTRLTVV.